A single sample is the source of the 9 T cell receptor beta chains below, sequenced in a study of PD-1 blockade in classical Hodgkin lymphoma. Using immunoSEQ multiplex PCR, the repertoire was profiled, and TCRdb retains in-frame clones only, with some absent. The table has approximately 21,000 clones, 68% seen once. Patients all relapsed after autologous stem cell transplantation, and there was variation in brentuximab vedotin exposure. The sequencing here drew on peripheral blood mononuclear cells (PBMCs), taken at baseline. The source is a human donor with classical Hodgkin lymphoma.

There are a few counts of this clone. The chain has TRBV28 and TRBJ2-1; D possibly matches TRBD1 or TRBD2 (5 bases each). The CDR3 loop spans 17 amino acids. Per germline, CDR1 MDHEN and CDR2 SYDVKM. V lost 3 bases and J lost 10, with 25 bases in between. The CDR3 DNA reads as TGTGCCAGCAGTTTCGGCGAGGGGACCTTTCGTGATGACGAGCAGTTCTTC. Protein product: CASSFGEGTFRDDEQFF.

By proportion, this clone is medium-sized (0.01 to 0.1%). The chain joins TRBV7-2 to TRBJ2-5; tentative D call: TRBD2 (6 bases). The germline V and J ends were trimmed by 8 bases and 7 bases, with 17 bases remaining between them. Germline V gives CDR1 SGHTA, CDR2 FQGNSA. The CDR3 is made up of 13 amino acids. CDR3 in amino acids: CASAGSYLGTQYF. CDR3 sequence (DNA): TGTGCCAGCGCGGGGAGCTACTTGGGGACCCAGTACTTC.

The chain employs TRBV4-3 and TRBJ2-1; 16 positions match TRBD2. V was pared by 0 bases and J by 8 bases, with 10 bases of the junction left unmatched. Germline V gives CDR1 LGHNA, CDR2 YSLEER. The CDR3 is 19 residues long. Here the CDR3 DNA reads TGCGCCAGCAGCCAAGACTTAACCGGGACTAGCGGGAGGGCCCATGAGCAGTTCTTC. Protein: CASSQDLTGTSGRAHEQFF.

This clone was recorded a few times. This chain joins TRBV5-1 and TRBJ1-3; D perhaps matches TRBD1 (5 bases). Trimming removed 2 bases at V and 0 bases at J, with 6 bases between. CDR3 size: 14 residues. Germline CDR1 and CDR2: SGHRS and YFSETQ. CDR3 in amino acids: CASSLDSSGNTIYF. CDR3 DNA sequence: TGCGCCAGCAGCTTAGACAGCTCTGGAAACACCATATATTTT.

The chain links TRBV7-2 to TRBJ2-7; 11 bases fit TRBD2. With V trimmed by 5 bases and J by 1 base, 1 base remained unmatched. Germline assignment: CDR1 SGHTA and CDR2 FQGNSA. The CDR3 totals 14 residues. CDR3 in DNA: TGTGCCAGCAGCCGGACTAGCGGGTCCTACGAGCAGTACTTC. This gives the protein CASSRTSGSYEQYF.

The V and J genes are TRBV5-6 and TRBJ1-5; weak D call: TRBD1 (5 bases). CDR1 and CDR2 from the germline V gene are SGHDT and YYEEEE. The CDR3 runs 14 residues. With 4 bases removed from V and 3 bases from J, the gap between germline ends came to 11 bases. In DNA form, the CDR3 reads TGTGCCAGCAGCATAGGACAACTCAATCAGCCCCAGCATTTT. Translating gives CASSIGQLNQPQHF.

This clone is termed medium-sized (0.01 to 0.1%). The V gene is TRBV28, the J gene TRBJ2-1; D remains unclear. Trimming pared 7 bases from V and 9 bases from J, leaving 16 bases between. The germline CDR1 and CDR2 sequences are MDHEN and SYDVKM. The CDR3 consists of 13 residues. The CDR3 region has the DNA TGTGCCAGCACTCTCAGGCTCCCGGGTGAGCAGTTCTTC. Encoded protein: CASTLRLPGEQFF.

Here the CDR3 reads CASSLVGGSWNEQYF. CDR3 nucleotides: TGTGCCAGCAGCTTAGTGGGCGGGAGCTGGAACGAGCAGTACTTC. This chain uses TRBV7-2 with TRBJ2-7, with 7 bases lining up with TRBD2. In germline, CDR1 is SGHTA, CDR2 FQGNSA. The CDR3 is 15 amino acids. V was pared by 1 base and J by 5 bases, with 8 bases of the junction left unmatched.

The chain employs TRBV9 and TRBJ2-3; D might be TRBD2 (5 bases). This CDR3 contains 15 residues. V was clipped by 0 bases and J by 4 bases, with 12 bases between them. The germline gives CDR1 SGDLS, CDR2 YYNGEE. CDR3 protein: CASSVDGVGADTQYF. CDR3 sequence (DNA): TGTGCCAGCAGCGTAGACGGGGTGGGTGCAGATACGCAGTATTTT. Using reference TRBV9 and TRBJ2-3 for the parts outside the CDR3, the full variable domain is DSGVTQTPKHLITATGQRVTLRCSPRSGDLSVYWYQQSLDQGLQFLIQYYNGEERAKGNILERFSAQQFPDLHSELNLSSLELGDSALYFCASSVDGVGADTQYFGPGTRLTVL.